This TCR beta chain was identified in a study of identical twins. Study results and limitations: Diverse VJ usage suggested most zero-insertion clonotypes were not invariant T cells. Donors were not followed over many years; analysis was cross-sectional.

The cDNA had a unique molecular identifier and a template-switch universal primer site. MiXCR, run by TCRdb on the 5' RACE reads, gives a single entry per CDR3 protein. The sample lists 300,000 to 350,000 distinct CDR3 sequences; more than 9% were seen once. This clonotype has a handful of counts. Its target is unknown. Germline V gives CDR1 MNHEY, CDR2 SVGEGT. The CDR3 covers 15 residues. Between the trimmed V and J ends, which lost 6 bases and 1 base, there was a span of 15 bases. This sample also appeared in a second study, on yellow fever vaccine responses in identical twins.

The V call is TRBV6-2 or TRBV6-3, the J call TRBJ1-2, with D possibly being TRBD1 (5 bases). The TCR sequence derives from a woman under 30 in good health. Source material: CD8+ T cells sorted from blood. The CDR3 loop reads CASSPGRVINYGYTF. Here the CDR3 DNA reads TGTGCCAGCAGCCCGGGCAGGGTGATTAACTATGGCTACACCTTC.